These T cell receptor beta chains were read from a single sample in a study of blood T cell repertoires in COVID-19. Produced via immunoSEQ multiplex PCR; TCRdb's table is partial and in-frame only. The repertoire holds 100,000 to 150,000 clones, with around nine tenths as singletons. Sequencing was carried out using peripheral blood. The receptors shown here come from a woman between 50 and 59 years old with acute or convalescent COVID-19. The CDR3 runs from the conserved cysteine through the conserved F or W. The D gene is left open where the match is weak. Part of the rows lack a size; the others show once, few, many or a class for expanded clones.

J,V,D,size,DNA,CDR3
TRBJ1-2,TRBV27,-,once,TGTGCCAGCAGCTCCGAGGCGGGGGCTGGCTACACCTTC,CASSSEAGAGYTF
TRBJ1-1,TRBV15,-,-,TGTGCCACAGGCACAGGGAACACTGAAGCTTTCTTT,CATGTGNTEAFF
TRBJ1-1,TRBV18,-,-,TGTGCCAGCTCACCACCGGTAGCCAGGAACACTGAAGCTTTCTTT,CASSPPVARNTEAFF
TRBJ2-2,TRBV4-2,TRBD2,few,TGTGCCAGCAGCCAGGAAAGCGGGGGGTCCGGGGAGCTGTTTTTT,CASSQESGGSGELFF
TRBJ2-1,TRBV7-7,TRBD2,-,TGTGCCAGCAGCTTAGGGTTAGCGGGACACAATGAGCAGTTCTTC,CASSLGLAGHNEQFF
TRBJ1-4,TRBV9,-,-,TGTGCCAGCAGCGTGGGGCCGGGGGTAAATGAAAAACTGTTTTTT,CASSVGPGVNEKLFF
TRBJ1-4,TRBV3-1/TRBV3-2,-,-,TGTGCCAGGTCATGCGGGTGTAATGAAAAACTGTTTTTT,CARSCGCNEKLFF
TRBJ2-5,TRBV6-2/TRBV6-3,-,-,TGTGCCAGCAGTTATGGCGGGGTGGGGACGGAGACCCAGTACTTC,CASSYGGVGTETQYF
TRBJ1-2,TRBV2,-,-,TGTGCCAGCAGAGAGGACAGCCGGTGGCTCACCTTC,CASREDSRWLTF
TRBJ1-2,TRBV30,-,-,TGTGCCTGGACTAGGACTTCCCTTGATCTTTTCTATGGCTACACCTTC,CAWTRTSLDLFYGYTF
TRBJ2-2,TRBV9,-,-,TGTGCCAGCAGCCCCCCCCGCTGGGGCTCGCACACCGGGGAGCTGTTTTTT,CASSPPRWGSHTGELFF
TRBJ2-5,TRBV7-2,-,-,TGTGCCAGCAGCTTCGGGGTAGGGGAGACCCAGTACTTC,CASSFGVGETQYF
TRBJ1-2,TRBV6-6,-,-,TGTGCCAGCAGTTACGGGGGGGCGCCGAACTATGGCTACACCTTC,CASSYGGAPNYGYTF
TRBJ2-3,TRBV7-7,TRBD2,-,TGTGCCAGCAGCGAACGTGTGGGACTAGCGTATGATACGCAGTATTTT,CASSERVGLAYDTQYF
TRBJ1-2,TRBV7-9,-,-,TGTGCCAGCAGCTTAGTTGGGGCCAGTGGCTACACCTTC,CASSLVGASGYTF
TRBJ1-3,TRBV21-1,-,-,TGTGCCAGCAGCGAAGGGACATCTATCTCTGGAAACACCATATATTTT,CASSEGTSISGNTIYF
TRBJ1-2,TRBV5-1,-,once,TGCGCCAGCAGCGGCACCGGGAGTAACTATGGCTACACCTTC,CASSGTGSNYGYTF
TRBJ2-3,TRBV9,-,-,TGTGCCAGCAGCGTACTCTCTAGTAGCCCAGATACGCAGTATTTT,CASSVLSSSPDTQYF
TRBJ1-2,TRBV20-1,-,-,TGCAGTGCTAGTGTGACACCATTGGTCTATGGCTACACCTTC,CSASVTPLVYGYTF
TRBJ2-4,TRBV21-1,-,-,TGTGCCAGCAGCAAAGCGCGGGACAGGGTTGCCAAAAACATTCAGTACTTC,CASSKARDRVAKNIQYF
TRBJ2-3,TRBV9,TRBD2,-,TGTGCCAGCAGCGGACGTAGCGGGAGGATCACAGATACGCAGTATTTT,CASSGRSGRITDTQYF
TRBJ1-1,TRBV6-5,-,-,TGTGCCAGCGGGCGGGGACGGGGCACTGAAGCTTTCTTT,CASGRGRGTEAFF
TRBJ1-1,TRBV2,-,-,TGTGCCAGCAGTGTTCTGCAGGGGAGAAGCACTGAAGCTTTCTTT,CASSVLQGRSTEAFF
TRBJ2-5,TRBV9,-,-,TGTGCCAGCAGCTCGTCAAGGGGGGGTTGGGAGACCCAGTACTTC,CASSSSRGGWETQYF
TRBJ2-3,TRBV24-1,TRBD2,-,TGTGCCACCAGTGATCCGGGAGGGTCTAGCACAGATACGCAGTATTTT,CATSDPGGSSTDTQYF
TRBJ1-6,TRBV10-3,-,-,TGTGCCATCAGTGATGAGAGCTATAATTCACCCCTCCACTTT,CAISDESYNSPLHF
TRBJ2-2,TRBV25-1,TRBD1,-,TGTGCCAGCAGGGTGGGACAGGAGAACACCGGGGAGCTGTTTTTT,CASRVGQENTGELFF
TRBJ2-3,TRBV7-2,-,-,TGTGCCAGCAGTCCCGAAGGGGTCCGGCCCGGCACGCAGTATTTT,CASSPEGVRPGTQYF
TRBJ2-5,TRBV5-1,TRBD2,-,TGCGCCAGCAGCCTTGGGGCTAGCGGGGGGGAAGAGACCCAGTACTTC,CASSLGASGGEETQYF
TRBJ1-2,TRBV7-9,-,-,TGTGCCAGCAGCTCGGACAGACCCAGAGGCTACACCTTC,CASSSDRPRGYTF
TRBJ2-7,TRBV20-1,TRBD1,-,TGCAGTGCTAGTGGACAGGGACAATCCTACGAGCAGTACTTC,CSASGQGQSYEQYF
TRBJ1-5,TRBV6-2/TRBV6-3,-,-,TGTGCCAGCAGTTCCGGGACACGCAATCAGCCCCAGCATTTT,CASSSGTRNQPQHF
TRBJ2-7,TRBV7-2,TRBD1,-,TGTGCCAGCAGCCAAAATGCCTTAGGGGGCGGGTACGAGCAGTACTTC,CASSQNALGGGYEQYF
TRBJ1-1,TRBV27,-,-,TGTGCCAGCAGTTCTCCTCTTGCAGGTTCCGAGTGGGTTTTCTTT,CASSSPLAGSEWVFF
TRBJ1-5,TRBV2,TRBD1,few,TGTGCCAGCAACGACAGGGTCGATCAGCCCCAGCATTTT,CASNDRVDQPQHF
TRBJ1-1,TRBV7-9,TRBD1,once,TGTGCCAGCGGAGGGGGCCAAGGAGGCACTGAAGCTTTCTTT,CASGGGQGGTEAFF
TRBJ2-1,TRBV24-1,-,-,TGTGCCACCAGTGACCCCGGGACCGGAGGGCATGAGCAGTTCTTC,CATSDPGTGGHEQFF
TRBJ2-3,TRBV6-5,-,-,TGTGCCAGCAGTCAACGGGGGGCTGCAGATACGCAGTATTTT,CASSQRGAADTQYF
TRBJ2-1,TRBV29-1,-,-,TGCAGCGTTGAAGATGAGCGGTATGGCTACAATGAGCAGTTCTTC,CSVEDERYGYNEQFF
TRBJ2-1,TRBV4-3,-,-,TGCGCCAGCAGCCAAGTGGTTAGCGGTTACAATGAGCAGTTCTTC,CASSQVVSGYNEQFF
TRBJ2-3,TRBV9,-,-,TGTGCCAGCAGCGGTATACTTCGGGAGACAGATACGCAGTATTTT,CASSGILRETDTQYF
TRBJ2-6,TRBV30,TRBD1,-,TGTGCCTGGAGTACAAGGACAGGGGGCGCCGGGGCCAACGTCCTGACTTTC,CAWSTRTGGAGANVLTF
TRBJ2-5,TRBV5-1,-,once,TGCGCCAGCAGCTTTCGGCAGGGAGAGACCCAGTACTTC,CASSFRQGETQYF
TRBJ2-2,TRBV11-3,-,once,TGTGCCAGCAGCGAAGGACAGCCGACCGGGGAGCTGTTTTTT,CASSEGQPTGELFF
TRBJ2-1,TRBV18,TRBD2,-,TGTGCCAGCTCACCACTTCTAGCGGACTACAATGAGCAGTTCTTC,CASSPLLADYNEQFF
TRBJ2-2,TRBV7-2,TRBD2,-,TGTGCCAGCAGCTTAAGAGCGGGGGCTTCCACCGGGGAGCTGTTTTTT,CASSLRAGASTGELFF
TRBJ2-7,TRBV10-3,TRBD2,-,TGTGCCATCATCCCATTCCCGGGAGGAGCAGAAATCTACGAGCAGTACTTC,CAIIPFPGGAEIYEQYF
TRBJ2-7,TRBV10-2,-,-,TGCGCCAGCAGTAGAGCGAGGACCTACGAGCAGTACTTC,CASSRARTYEQYF
TRBJ1-2,TRBV25-1,TRBD1,-,TGTGCCAGCGGCAAAACCGGGACAGGTTACGGCTACACCTTC,CASGKTGTGYGYTF
TRBJ1-2,TRBV7-2,TRBD1,-,TGTGCCAGCAGCGGGGACAGGGGGCGTATATATGGCTACACCTTC,CASSGDRGRIYGYTF
TRBJ2-3,TRBV6-6,TRBD1,-,TGTGCCAGTTCGACAGGGGGATACCTTAGCACAGATACGCAGTATTTT,CASSTGGYLSTDTQYF